A single sample gave rise to the 25 T cell receptor beta chains below, sequenced in a study of CD8+ T cells in alopecia areata. RNA, once extracted, was reverse transcribed into cDNA for use as the sequencing template. Here immunoSEQ multiplex PCR was the method, and the copy in TCRdb shows in-frame clones only, minus some. Among more than 130,000 clones listed, around four fifths were seen once. Described treatment: oral pan-JAK inhibitor, 5-10 mg twice daily. The sequencing here drew on CD8+ T cells sorted from blood, taken at week 4, from a patient treated with tofacitinib. The receptors come from a human donor with alopecia areata.

The V call is TRBV4-2, the J call TRBJ2-3; no definite D call. The CDR3 is 13 residues long. In germline, CDR1 is LGHNA, CDR2 YNFKEQ. The V gene lost 4 bases and the J gene lost 5 bases, with 10 bases spanning the gap. This CDR3 reads CASSPLLGDTQYF. CDR3 DNA: TGTGCCAGCAGCCCTCTCCTTGGAGATACGCAGTATTTT.

V is TRBV5-1 and J is TRBJ1-2; 10 positions agree with TRBD1. CDR3 length: 17 amino acids. V lost 5 bases, J lost 4 bases, and 14 bases stayed unmatched. CDR1 is SGHRS, CDR2 YFSETQ, per germline. CDR3 amino acids: CASSFGPPGQGTYGYTF. The CDR3 DNA is TGCGCCAGCAGTTTTGGACCGCCGGGACAGGGGACCTATGGCTACACCTTC.

This clone was counted a few times. The chain has TRBV29-1 and TRBJ2-2; D assignment may be TRBD1 or TRBD2 (5 bases each). The germline V gene encodes CDR1 SQVTM and CDR2 ANQGSEA. Between the trimmed V and J ends, which lost 4 bases and 8 bases, there was a span of 11 bases. This CDR3 has 12 amino acids. CDR3 sequence: CSVARDGGELFF. The CDR3 DNA reads as TGCAGCGTTGCGAGGGACGGTGGGGAGCTGTTTTTT.

The genes are TRBV12-2 and TRBJ2-4; TRBD2, the table's D call, was not compared with the DNA. TRBV12-2 is annotated as a pseudogene. The CDR3 is 19 amino acids. The CDR3 loop reads CASRLSGPGGWLAMNIQYF. The CDR3 coding sequence is TGTGCAAGTCGCTTGTCCGGACCGGGGGGATGGTTAGCTATGAACATTCAGTACTTC.

CDR3 residues: CASSSMDRSSYEQYF. The CDR3 DNA reads TGTGCCAGCAGCTCCATGGACAGGTCTTCCTACGAGCAGTACTTC. V and J are TRBV5-4 and TRBJ2-7; 7 nucleotides line up with TRBD1. V shed 3 bases and J 1 base; nucleotides not matched to a gene: 7. CDR1 is SGHNT, CDR2 YYREEE, per germline (reference sequence). The CDR3 has 15 residues.

The V gene is TRBV7-9, the J gene TRBJ2-5; tentatively, D is TRBD2 (6 bases). V gave up 5 bases and J gave up 3 bases, with 19 bases separating them. This CDR3 is 16 amino acids long. Looked up from germline, CDR1 is SEHNR and CDR2 is FQNEAQ (reference sequence). CDR3 protein: CASSSWGGTTEETQYF. CDR3 DNA sequence: TGTGCCAGCAGCAGCTGGGGAGGTACTACGGAAGAGACCCAGTACTTC.

The chain joins TRBV7-2 to TRBJ2-1; 11 nucleotides line up with TRBD2. CDR3 size: 18 residues. Germline values: CDR1 SGHTA, CDR2 FQGNSA. Trimming removed 3 bases from V and 2 bases from J; junction bases left unmatched: 9. The CDR3 protein is CASSFPSLSGGAYNEQFF. Written as DNA, the CDR3 is TGTGCCAGCAGCTTCCCTTCTCTTAGCGGGGGGGCCTACAATGAGCAGTTCTTC.

The genes are TRBV6-5 and TRBJ1-1; D is perhaps TRBD1 (5 bases). Trimming cost V 4 bases and J 1 base, with 13 bases left between them. This CDR3 contains 15 residues. Germline V lookup: CDR1 MNHEY, CDR2 SVGAGI. The CDR3 spells CASSSRDGKNTEAFF. Written as DNA, the CDR3 is TGTGCCAGCAGTTCCCGGGACGGAAAGAACACTGAAGCTTTCTTT.

V and J are TRBV14 and TRBJ2-7; D is uncertain. The CDR3 has 14 residues. V lost 0 bases and J lost 8, with 14 bases in between. CDR1 is SGHDN, CDR2 FVKESK, per germline. In DNA form, the CDR3 reads TGTGCCAGCAGCCAAGATCTTGACGCAAGGAAGCAGTACTTC. Amino acid sequence: CASSQDLDARKQYF. Looking up the rest from reference TRBV14 and TRBJ2-7 gives the full variable domain: EAGVTQFPSHSVIEKGQTVTLRCDPISGHDNLYWYRRVMGKEIKFLLHFVKESKQDESGMPNNRFLAERTGGTYSTLKVQPAELEDSGVYFCASSQDLDARKQYFGPGTRLTVT.

Written as DNA, the CDR3 is TGTGCCAGCAGCCAAGATCCGGAACAAGCCAAAAACATTCAGTACTTC. Protein: CASSQDPEQAKNIQYF. This sequence joins TRBV4-2 and TRBJ2-4; D ambiguous. CDR3 length: 16 amino acids. Trimming removed 0 bases from V and 0 bases from J, with 9 bases in between. CDR1 LGHNA and CDR2 YNFKEQ come from the germline V gene.

This clone was seen more than once but under ten times. The chain combines TRBV11-2 with TRBJ1-2; D not resolved. V was shortened by 4 bases and J by 7 bases, with 13 bases between the two germline ends. This CDR3 spans 13 amino acids. Looked up from germline, CDR1 is SGHAT and CDR2 is FQNNGV. CDR3 region: CASSSDSFLGYTF. The DNA of the CDR3 is TGTGCCAGCAGCTCAGACTCCTTTCTTGGCTACACCTTC.

The V and J genes are TRBV6-6 and TRBJ2-2; 8 bases align to TRBD1. CDR1 MNHNY and CDR2 SVGAGI come from the germline V gene (reference sequence). There are 13 residues in the CDR3. V lost 6 bases, J lost 3 bases, and 0 bases stayed unmatched. The CDR3 here is CASRTGDTGELFF. CDR3 nucleotides: TGTGCCAGCAGGACAGGGGACACCGGGGAGCTGTTTTTT.

The chain employs TRBV27 and TRBJ2-5, with D possibly matching TRBD2 (7 bases). The germline V gene has CDR1 MNHEY and CDR2 SMNVEV (reference sequence). Between the trimmed V and J ends, which lost 4 bases and 4 bases, there was a span of 10 bases. CDR3 length: 13 residues. CDR3 amino acids: CASSWGGLETQYF. The CDR3, as DNA: TGTGCCAGCAGTTGGGGGGGCCTAGAGACCCAGTACTTC.

This clone was picked up one time. This chain uses TRBV19 with TRBJ2-1, with D unclear. This CDR3 contains 13 residues. With 2 bases removed from V and 6 bases from J, the gap between germline ends came to 8 bases. From germline, CDR1 is LNHDA and CDR2 SQIVND (reference sequence). CDR3 nucleotides: TGTGCCAGTAGTATAATGGGGTTCAATGAGCAGTTCTTC. Translated, it gives CASSIMGFNEQFF.

This clone appeared a few times. The chain links TRBV7-8 to TRBJ1-2; 8 bases map to TRBD1. The trim removed 5 bases at V and 4 bases at J, leaving 6 bases unmatched. The germline CDR1 and CDR2 sequences are SGHVS and FQNEAQ. This CDR3 region has 14 residues. The CDR3 nucleotides are TGTGCCAGCAGCCCTCTTACAGGGGGCTATGGCTACACCTTC. Protein: CASSPLTGGYGYTF.

The J gene is TRBJ2-7, the V gene TRBV4-2, with D maybe TRBD2 (5 bases). This CDR3 comprises 14 residues. Deletions cut 0 bases from V and 7 bases from J, with 13 bases between. Germline V gene sequence: CDR1 LGHNA, CDR2 YNFKEQ. The CDR3 region has the DNA TGTGCCAGCAGCCAAGAGCGGTTAACGGGGGAGCAGTACTTC. As protein: CASSQERLTGEQYF.

This clone was detected ten times or more. CDR3 in DNA: TGTGCCAGCAGCTTTACAGGGGGGGGCACAGATACGCAGTATTTT. Its protein product is CASSFTGGGTDTQYF. V is TRBV7-2 and J is TRBJ2-3; D is possibly TRBD1 (8 bases). The V and J ends lost 3 bases and 1 base respectively, with 11 bases between them. CDR3 length: 15 amino acids. Germline lookup yields CDR1 SGHTA and CDR2 FQGNSA.

The chain combines TRBV6-6 with TRBJ2-5, with 10 bases that match TRBD2. CDR3 length: 15 residues. Per germline, CDR1 MNHNY and CDR2 SVGAGI (reference sequence). V lost 7 bases to trimming and J lost 0 bases; unmatched junction nucleotides: 5. CDR3 in amino acids: CASKLSGGYQETQYF. In DNA form, the CDR3 reads TGTGCCAGCAAACTTAGCGGGGGGTACCAAGAGACCCAGTACTTC.

CDR3 coding DNA: TGCGCCAGCAGCTTGGCCGTCCACGACAGCTACGAGCAGTACTTC. Residues: CASSLAVHDSYEQYF. The chain recombines TRBV5-1 with TRBJ2-7; maybe TRBD1 (5 bases). V dropped 0 bases and J dropped 3 bases, with 13 bases sitting between them. From germline, CDR1 is SGHRS and CDR2 YFSETQ. The CDR3 runs 15 residues.

The chain uses TRBV30 and TRBJ2-1; D remains unclear. The V end lost 2 bases, the J end lost 7 bases, and 6 bases lay between the germline ends. The germline V gene encodes CDR1 GTSNPN and CDR2 SVGIG (reference sequence). The CDR3 covers 11 residues. Here the CDR3 reads CAWSLGNEQFF. DNA of the CDR3: TGTGCCTGGAGTCTCGGGAATGAGCAGTTCTTC.

This chain connects TRBV15 to TRBJ2-5, with 7 nucleotides matching TRBD1. This CDR3 has 12 amino acids. The germline CDR1 and CDR2 sequences are LNHNV and YYDKDF (reference sequence). The junction had 0 bases not matched to a gene; V was cut back by 3 bases and J by 5 bases. Written as DNA, the CDR3 is TGTGCCACCAGCAGGACAGGGGAGACCCAGTACTTC. It yields the protein CATSRTGETQYF. The complete variable domain, with remaining parts taken from reference TRBV15 and TRBJ2-5, reads DAMVIQNPRYQVTQFGKPVTLSCSQTLNHNVMYWYQQKSSQAPKLLFHYYDKDFNNEADTPDNFQSRRPNTSFCFLDIRSPGLGDTAMYLCATSRTGETQYFGPGTRLLVL.

The V and J genes are TRBV27 and TRBJ2-1; 9 nucleotides line up with TRBD1. The trim removed 7 bases at V and 3 bases at J, leaving 7 bases unmatched. The CDR3 is 15 amino acids. In germline, CDR1 is MNHEY, CDR2 SMNVEV (reference sequence). The CDR3 reads CASIPGTGHYNEQFF. In DNA form, the CDR3 reads TGTGCCAGCATCCCCGGGACAGGGCACTACAATGAGCAGTTCTTC.

The CDR3 bases are TGCGCCAGCAGCCCACCGATAGGGACAGGTAGTTCACCCCTCCACTTT. Translating it yields CASSPPIGTGSSPLHF. The chain has TRBV4-3 and TRBJ1-6; 8 bases match TRBD1. Per the germline V gene, CDR1 is LGHNA and CDR2 is YSLEER. The CDR3 loop spans 16 amino acids. Losses at the gene ends were 4 bases for V and 9 bases for J; bases not matched to a gene: 11.

The chain employs TRBV15 and TRBJ1-1, with a possible D match to TRBD1 (5 bases). The CDR3 extends over 14 amino acids. The V end lost 4 bases, the J end lost 3 bases, and 12 bases lay between the germline ends. Germline V gene data show CDR1 as LNHNV and CDR2 as YYDKDF (reference sequence). The CDR3 here is CATSMAGRDTEAFF. As DNA, the CDR3 is TGTGCCACCAGCATGGCGGGGCGCGACACTGAAGCTTTCTTT.

The chain has TRBV29-1 and TRBJ2-1, with D possibly matching TRBD2 (5 bases). The V end lost 4 bases, the J end lost 5 bases, and 12 bases lay between the germline ends. Germline V gives CDR1 SQVTM, CDR2 ANQGSEA. The CDR3 has 13 amino acids. The CDR3 here is CSVVPGTHNEQFF. CDR3 coding DNA: TGCAGCGTTGTTCCGGGAACTCACAATGAGCAGTTCTTC.